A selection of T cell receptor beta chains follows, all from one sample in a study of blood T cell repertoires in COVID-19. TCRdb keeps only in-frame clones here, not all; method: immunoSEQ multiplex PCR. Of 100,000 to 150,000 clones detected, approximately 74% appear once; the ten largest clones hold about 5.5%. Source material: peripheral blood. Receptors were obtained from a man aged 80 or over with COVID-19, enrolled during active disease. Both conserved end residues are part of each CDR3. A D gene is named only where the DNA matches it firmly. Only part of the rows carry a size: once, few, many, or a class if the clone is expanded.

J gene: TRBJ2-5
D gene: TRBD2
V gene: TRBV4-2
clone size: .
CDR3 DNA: TGTGCCAGCAGCCAAGGGACTAGCGGGAGGGAAGAGACCCAGTACTTC
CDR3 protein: CASSQGTSGREETQYF

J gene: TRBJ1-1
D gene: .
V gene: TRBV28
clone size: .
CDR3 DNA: TGTGCCAGCAGTTTTCCGGGACAAATTCTAACGCGCATCCGAACAGCTGAAGCTTTCTTT
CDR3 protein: CASSFPGQILTRIRTAEAFF

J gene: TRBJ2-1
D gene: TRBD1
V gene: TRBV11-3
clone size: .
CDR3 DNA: TGTGCCAGCAGCGGGAGGACAGGGGAGAATGAGCAGTTCTTC
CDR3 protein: CASSGRTGENEQFF

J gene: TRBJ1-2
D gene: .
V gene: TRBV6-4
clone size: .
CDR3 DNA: TGTGCCAGCAGTGAAAGTTGGAGTTCTCCCAGTGGCTACACCTTC
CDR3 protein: CASSESWSSPSGYTF

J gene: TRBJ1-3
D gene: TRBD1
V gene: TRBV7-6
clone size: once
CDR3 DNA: TGTGCCAGCAGCTACCAGACAGGGGAAACCTCTGGAAACACCATATATTTT
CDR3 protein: CASSYQTGETSGNTIYF

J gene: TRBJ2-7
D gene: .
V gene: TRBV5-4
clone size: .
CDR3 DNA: TGTGCCAGCAGCACCAGGGGTTACGAGCAGTACTTC
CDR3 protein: CASSTRGYEQYF

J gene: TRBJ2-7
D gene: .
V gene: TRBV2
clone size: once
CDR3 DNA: TGTGCCAGCAGTGGAAGAGGCCTCGGGGGAGAGCAGTACTTC
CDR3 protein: CASSGRGLGGEQYF

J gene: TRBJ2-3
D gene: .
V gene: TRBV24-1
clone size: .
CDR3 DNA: TGTGCCACCAGTGACCTCAGACAGGACACAGATACGCAGTATTTT
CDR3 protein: CATSDLRQDTDTQYF

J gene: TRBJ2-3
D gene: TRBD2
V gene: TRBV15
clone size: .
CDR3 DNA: TGTGCCACCAGCCCGGGACTAGCGGCCTCAGATACGCAGTATTTT
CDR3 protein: CATSPGLAASDTQYF

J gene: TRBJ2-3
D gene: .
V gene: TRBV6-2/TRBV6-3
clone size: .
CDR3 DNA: TGTGCCAGCAGTTATTCGCGGGACGATCGCACAGATACGCAGTATTTT
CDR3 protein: CASSYSRDDRTDTQYF

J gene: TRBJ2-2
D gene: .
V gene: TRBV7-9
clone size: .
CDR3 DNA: TGTGCCAGCAGCTTAACAGGGTACCGCGGCGGGGAGCTGTTTTTT
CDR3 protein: CASSLTGYRGGELFF

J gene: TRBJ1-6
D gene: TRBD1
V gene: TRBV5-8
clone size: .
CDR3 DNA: TGTGCCAGCAGCTTGGACGGGACAGCTTATAATTCACCCCTCCACTTT
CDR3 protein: CASSLDGTAYNSPLHF

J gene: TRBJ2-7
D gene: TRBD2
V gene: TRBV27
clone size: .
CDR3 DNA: TGTGCCAGCAGTTTACTTCTAGCGGGAAGGCCCTACGAGCAGTACTTC
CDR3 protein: CASSLLLAGRPYEQYF

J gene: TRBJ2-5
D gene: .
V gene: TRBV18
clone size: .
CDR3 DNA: TGTGCCAGCTCACCGACTAGTTTGGAAGAGACCCAGTACTTC
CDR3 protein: CASSPTSLEETQYF

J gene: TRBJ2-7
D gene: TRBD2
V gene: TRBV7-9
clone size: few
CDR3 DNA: TGTGCCAGCAGGGGGACTAGCGGGAGCTACGAGCAGTACTTC
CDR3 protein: CASRGTSGSYEQYF

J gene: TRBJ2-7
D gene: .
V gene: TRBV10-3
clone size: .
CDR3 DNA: TGTGCCATCCAACCTAGGGGGGAGGGCCACGAGCAGTACTTC
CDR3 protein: CAIQPRGEGHEQYF

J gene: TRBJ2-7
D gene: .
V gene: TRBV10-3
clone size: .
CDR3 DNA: TGTGCCATCAGTGAGTCAGAGGGAGACTACGAGCAGTACTTC
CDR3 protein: CAISESEGDYEQYF

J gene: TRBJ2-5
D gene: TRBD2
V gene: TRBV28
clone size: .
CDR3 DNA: TGTGCCAGCAGTCCCTATAGCGGGGGGAAAGAGACCCAGTACTTC
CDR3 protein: CASSPYSGGKETQYF

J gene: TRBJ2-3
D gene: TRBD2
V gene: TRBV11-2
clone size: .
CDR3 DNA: TGTGCCAGCAGCTCGACGCCCGCTAGCGGGCCCACAGATACGCAGTATTTT
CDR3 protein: CASSSTPASGPTDTQYF

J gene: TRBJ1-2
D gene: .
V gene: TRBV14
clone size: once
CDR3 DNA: TGTGCCAGCAGCCAAGATTCGGGGGGGGATGGCTACACCTTC
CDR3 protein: CASSQDSGGDGYTF

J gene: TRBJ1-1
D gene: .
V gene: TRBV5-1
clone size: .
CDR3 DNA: TGCGCCAGCAGCCCGACAGGAGCGAACACTGAAGCTTTCTTT
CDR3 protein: CASSPTGANTEAFF

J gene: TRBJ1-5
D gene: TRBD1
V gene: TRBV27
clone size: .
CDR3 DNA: TGTGCCAGCAGGGGACAGGGGGCTTATCAGCCCCAGCATTTT
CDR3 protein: CASRGQGAYQPQHF

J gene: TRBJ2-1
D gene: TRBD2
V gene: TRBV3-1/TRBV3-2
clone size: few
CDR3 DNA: TGTGCCAGCAGGGGGCGAGAAGCGGGAGTGGGATACAATGAGCAGTTCTTC
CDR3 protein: CASRGREAGVGYNEQFF

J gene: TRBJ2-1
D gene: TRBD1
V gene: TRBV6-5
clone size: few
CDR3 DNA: TGTGCCAGCAGCCCGGGACAGGGTAGGCCCCAGGAGTTCTTC
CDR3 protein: CASSPGQGRPQEFF

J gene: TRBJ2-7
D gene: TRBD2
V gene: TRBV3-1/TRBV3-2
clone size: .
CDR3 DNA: TGTGCCAGCAGAAGGACTAGCGGGGGGGTCTACGAGCAGTACTTC
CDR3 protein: CASRRTSGGVYEQYF

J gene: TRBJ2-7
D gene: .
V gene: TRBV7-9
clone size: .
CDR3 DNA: TGTGCCAGCAGCCCGCCGCGGGACGGTAGGTACGAGCAGTACTTC
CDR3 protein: CASSPPRDGRYEQYF

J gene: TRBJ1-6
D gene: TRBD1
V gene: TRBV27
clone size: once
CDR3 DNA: TGTGCCAGCCGGACAGGGGGCAATTCACCCCTCCACTTT
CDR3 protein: CASRTGGNSPLHF

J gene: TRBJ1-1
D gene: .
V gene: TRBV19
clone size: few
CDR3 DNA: TGTGCCAGTAATGAGGGAGCTGAAGCTTTCTTT
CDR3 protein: CASNEGAEAFF

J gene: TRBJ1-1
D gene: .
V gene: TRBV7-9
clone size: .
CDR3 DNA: TGTGCCAGCAGCTTGGGTACCCGGGTGAACACTGAAGCTTTCTTT
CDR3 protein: CASSLGTRVNTEAFF